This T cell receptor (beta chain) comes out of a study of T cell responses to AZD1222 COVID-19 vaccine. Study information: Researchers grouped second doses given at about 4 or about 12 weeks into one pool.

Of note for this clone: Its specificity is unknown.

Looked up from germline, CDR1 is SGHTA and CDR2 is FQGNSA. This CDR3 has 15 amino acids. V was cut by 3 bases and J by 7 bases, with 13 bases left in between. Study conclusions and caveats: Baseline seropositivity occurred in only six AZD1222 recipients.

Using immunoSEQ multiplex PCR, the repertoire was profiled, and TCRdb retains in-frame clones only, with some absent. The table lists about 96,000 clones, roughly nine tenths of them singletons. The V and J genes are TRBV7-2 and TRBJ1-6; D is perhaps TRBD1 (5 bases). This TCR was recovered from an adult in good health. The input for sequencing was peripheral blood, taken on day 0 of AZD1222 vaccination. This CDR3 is CASSLRQGPNSPLHF. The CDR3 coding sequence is TGTGCCAGCAGCTTGCGGCAGGGCCCCAATTCACCCCTCCACTTT.